This T cell receptor beta chain was retrieved from a study of shared clonotypes between healthy human individuals. General study findings and limits: Naive subsets generally had larger estimated richness than memory subsets.

Profiled with immunoSEQ multiplex PCR; TCRdb holds only in-frame clones, not every one. The repertoire holds around 560,000 clones, with roughly 95% as singletons. CD8 cells regarded as naive lacked CD45RO, were positively chosen for CCR7, and omitted terminally differentiated effector memory CD45RA+ cells. Trimming took 0 bases from V and 4 from J, leaving 20 bases between them. Germline V gene data show CDR1 as SGHDT and CDR2 as YYEEEE. CDR3 length: 17 residues. As for this clone: Antigen: not known.

The sequenced material came from naive CD8+ T cells sorted from blood. This sequence originates from a woman in her twenties or thirties in good health. The chain uses TRBV5-6 and TRBJ2-7; D is undetermined. The CDR3 loop is CASSLDIHGHPKYEQYF. CDR3 bases: TGTGCCAGCAGCTTGGATATTCACGGGCATCCAAAATACGAGCAGTACTTC. The full variable domain, with the rest looked up from reference TRBV5-6 and TRBJ2-7, is DAGVTQSPTHLIKTRGQQVTLRCSPKSGHDTVSWYQQALGQGPQFIFQYYEEEERQRGNFPDRFSGHQFPNYSSELNVNALLLGDSALYLCASSLDIHGHPKYEQYFGPGTRLTVT.